These 13 T cell receptor beta chains were all obtained from the same sample, sequenced in a study of CD8 T cells in ankylosing spondylitis. TCRdb recomputed calls from the 5' RACE reads with MiXCR, one row per CDR3 protein. The data hold roughly 240,000 distinct CDR3 sequences, with 8.2% observed a single time. Sample: blood, either unsorted or a sorted T cell fraction (not recorded which). The receptors come from a female donor with ankylosing spondylitis or in good health (not recorded which).

Ten or more counts support this clonotype. J is TRBJ1-1 and V is TRBV20-1; no definite D call. V gave up 4 bases and J gave up 1 base, with 7 bases separating them. CDR1 and CDR2 (germline): DFQATT, SNEGSKA (reference sequence). This CDR3 is built from 12 residues. In DNA form, the CDR3 reads TGCAGTGCTACCCCGGGGAACACTGAAGCTTTCTTT. Protein sequence: CSATPGNTEAFF.

This clonotype has ten or more counts. The chain links TRBV5-1 to TRBJ1-1; possibly TRBD1 for D (5 bases). This CDR3 is built from 14 residues. The V gene's germline CDR1 is SGHRS and CDR2 YFSETQ. V dropped 4 bases and J dropped 4 bases, with 14 bases sitting between them. The CDR3 protein is CASSPVGVTTEAFF. Written as DNA, the CDR3 is TGCGCCAGCAGCCCGGTAGGGGTTACCACTGAAGCTTTCTTT.

This clonotype was counted many times. V and J are TRBV7-2 and TRBJ2-2; D gene ambiguous. The germline CDR1 and CDR2 sequences are SGHTA and FQGNSA. The V end was cut by 1 base, the J end by 4 bases, with 10 bases between. This CDR3 region has 15 residues. As DNA, the CDR3 is TGTGCCAGCAGCTTAGTTCTATCTTCCACCGGGGAGCTGTTTTTT. Encoded protein: CASSLVLSSTGELFF.

This clonotype was observed many times. J is TRBJ2-1 and V is TRBV4-3; 8 bases agree with TRBD2. Germline CDR1 LGHNA, CDR2 YSLEER. The CDR3 runs to 17 residues. J was trimmed by 7 bases and V by 0 bases; bases with no gene match: 11. Written as DNA, the CDR3 is TGCGCCAGCAGCCAAGATCCTACGGGAGGGGGGGCGAATGAGCAGTTCTTC. The encoded protein is CASSQDPTGGGANEQFF.

This clonotype was seen many times. V is TRBV27 and J is TRBJ1-2; no clear D. The V gene's germline CDR1 is MNHEY and CDR2 SMNVEV (reference sequence). This CDR3 is 13 amino acids long. Trimming pared 2 bases from V and 4 bases from J, leaving 8 bases between. The CDR3 sequence is CASSLREGYGYTF. CDR3 bases: TGTGCCAGCAGTTTAAGAGAGGGCTATGGCTACACCTTC.

For this clonotype: Being one base from a much bigger clone, this may be a read error. The chain joins TRBV7-2 to TRBJ2-7, with D possibly TRBD2 on 6 matching bases. The germline V gene encodes CDR1 SGHTA and CDR2 FQGNSA. V lost 8 bases and J 6 bases, leaving 17 bases between the germline ends. This CDR3 is built from 13 residues. CDR3 protein: CASSQVGGVEQYF. CDR3 nucleotide sequence: TGTGCCAGCTCCCAGGTGGGCGGGGTCGAGCAGTACTTC.

This clonotype was seen at least ten times. The chain is built from TRBV4-3 and TRBJ2-3; no clear D. Germline V gives CDR1 LGHNA, CDR2 YSLEER. V was cut by 0 bases and J by 5 bases, with 12 bases left in between. The CDR3 has 15 amino acids. For the CDR3, the DNA is TGCGCCAGCAGCCAAGATTTGGAGCCGGGAGATACGCAGTATTTT. Encoded protein: CASSQDLEPGDTQYF.

This clonotype was found a few times. The chain employs TRBV11-2 and TRBJ2-4; D perhaps matches TRBD2 (6 bases). This CDR3 is 14 amino acids long. The germline CDR1 and CDR2 sequences are SGHAT and FQNNGV. V was clipped by 1 base and J by 5 bases, with 9 bases between them. CDR3 DNA: TGTGCCAGCAGCTTAGGAGGGAGGCAAAACATTCAGTACTTC. Protein sequence: CASSLGGRQNIQYF.

There are many counts of this clonotype. V is TRBV20-1 and J is TRBJ2-7; unclear D gene. Germline loops: CDR1 DFQATT, CDR2 SNEGSKA (reference sequence). Trimming left V 1 base short and J 0 bases short, with 13 bases between. CDR3 length equals 15 residues. The CDR3 protein is CSARGRDSPSYEQYF. The DNA of the CDR3 is TGCAGTGCTAGAGGAAGGGATTCCCCCTCCTACGAGCAGTACTTC.

V and J are TRBV5-1 and TRBJ2-5, with 7 nucleotides matching TRBD1. Germline assignment: CDR1 SGHRS and CDR2 YFSETQ. Unmatched junction bases numbered 11, after V lost 4 bases and J lost 2 bases. This CDR3 has 16 residues. In nucleotides, the CDR3 is TGCGCCAGCAGCCTCCAACAGGGGATGGGTCAAGAGACCCAGTACTTC. It is translated as CASSLQQGMGQETQYF.

The chain has TRBV20-1 and TRBJ1-5, with no clear D. V lost 8 bases to trimming and J lost 6 bases, with 14 bases between them. Germline lookup yields CDR1 DFQATT and CDR2 SNEGSKA (reference sequence). The CDR3 sequence is 12 residues long. This CDR3 is CSPSEGGQPQHF. The CDR3 DNA follows: TGCAGTCCCTCAGAGGGCGGTCAGCCCCAGCATTTT.

The chain uses TRBV20-1 and TRBJ2-5, with D perhaps matching TRBD1 (5 bases). V shed 5 bases and J shed 5 bases, with 18 bases lying between them. Germline V CDR1 and CDR2: DFQATT, SNEGSKA (reference sequence). The CDR3 is 14 amino acids. DNA of the CDR3: TGCAGTGCTCCCCCGCCCAGGGTCGCGGAGACCCAGTACTTC. As protein: CSAPPPRVAETQYF.

This clonotype was counted many times. This chain connects TRBV18 to TRBJ1-1, with TRBD1 identical over 8 bases. Germline assignment: CDR1 KGHSH and CDR2 LQKENI. With 1 base clipped from V and 1 base from J, the junction kept 5 bases outside the gene matches. There are 16 residues in the CDR3. DNA of the CDR3: TGTGCCAGCTCACCACGCACCGGGACAGGGAACACTGAAGCTTTCTTT. Amino acid sequence: CASSPRTGTGNTEAFF. The variable domain in full, with the rest retrieved from reference TRBV18 and TRBJ1-1, is NAGVMQNPRHLVRRRGQEARLRCSPMKGHSHVYWYRQLPEEGLKFMVYLQKENIIDESGMPKERFSAEFPKEGPSILRIQQVVRGDSAAYFCASSPRTGTGNTEAFFGQGTRLTVV.